The T cell receptor (beta chain) under discussion was sequenced for a study of technical replicates of blood from a few donors. V gave up 5 bases and J gave up 3 bases; unmatched junction bases: 7. The CDR3 is 14 residues long. CDR1 MNHEY and CDR2 SVGAGI come from the germline V gene. Only in-frame clones appear in the TCRdb table, and some are missing; sequencing was by immunoSEQ multiplex PCR. This sample yields 75,000 to 85,000 clones, of which approximately 75% are seen a single time; 3% to 4.5% belongs to the top ten. The origin of this receptor is a human donor in good health. Some clones in this sample may be carry-over from other donors' samples. This rearrangement joins TRBV6-5 to TRBJ2-7; 7 bases match TRBD2. The sequencing sample was made of PBMCs. The CDR3 DNA follows: TGTGCCAGCAGTGAAGTCCCTAGCGGCTACGAGCAGTACTTC. As protein: CASSEVPSGYEQYF.